The text below deals with one T cell receptor beta chain. What it binds is not known. The sample is drawn from a study of T-cell memory formation after mild COVID-19. Study conclusions and caveats: Balance between CD4 and CD8 was seen in clones contracting day 15 to 85, and a CD4+ lean was seen in later expanders. That cross-reactive memory joined was suggested by some responding clones appearing in pre-infection memory.

TCRdb re-called the 5' RACE reads through MiXCR, storing one row per CDR3 protein. The table shows about 540,000 distinct CDR3 sequences, with approximately 20% occurring only once. CDR1 and CDR2 (germline): SGHRS, YFSETQ. Trimming stripped 4 bases from V and 1 base from J, with 15 bases between. This CDR3 region has 15 residues. The sequence was obtained from an adult woman who had mild COVID-19 (a few samples of this study predate the infection). Cell type and time point are not known. The sequencing input was PBMCs or a T cell subset sorted from them (not recorded which). This chain connects TRBV5-1 to TRBJ2-7, with D perhaps TRBD2 (6 bases). This CDR3 is CASSPQGRPSYEQYF. CDR3 DNA sequence: TGCGCCAGCAGCCCCCAAGGGAGGCCTTCCTACGAGCAGTACTTC.